Each of the 32 T cell receptor beta chains below was sequenced from the same sample in a study of blood T cell repertoires in COVID-19. Method: immunoSEQ multiplex PCR; TCRdb's copy keeps in-frame clones and lacks some. This repertoire shows 250,000 or so clones, 65% to 85% found once; its top ten account for 1.5% to 1.9%. Sequencing used peripheral blood. Receptors originate from a woman between 35 and 50 years old who had recovered from COVID-19.

The chain has TRBV5-5 and TRBJ1-2; 8 positions agree with TRBD1. The CDR3 consists of 13 residues. Germline CDR1 is SGHKS and CDR2 is YYEKEE (reference sequence). Trimming cost V 4 bases and J 3 bases; bases outside gene matches: 2. The CDR3 region has the DNA TGTGCCAGCAGCCCGGACAGGGACTATGGCTACACCTTC. Amino acids: CASSPDRDYGYTF.

V is TRBV24-1 and J is TRBJ2-7; 8 positions agree with TRBD1. The CDR3 has 14 residues. The germline V gene encodes CDR1 KGHDR and CDR2 SFDVKD. J lost 5 bases, V lost 5 bases, and 7 bases had no gene match. In DNA, the CDR3 is TGTGCCACCAGTGTTACAGGGGGAATCGACGAGCAGTACTTC. It yields the protein CATSVTGGIDEQYF.

The rearrangement links TRBV5-1 to TRBJ1-4, with no clear D. The CDR3 has 15 residues. Germline values: CDR1 SGHRS, CDR2 YFSETQ. Trimming stripped 0 bases from V and 1 base from J, with 7 bases between. This CDR3 reads CASSLAPGTNEKLFF. CDR3 DNA sequence: TGCGCCAGCAGCTTGGCCCCGGGAACTAATGAAAAACTGTTTTTT.

V usage is TRBV12-3 or TRBV12-4 and J usage is TRBJ1-2; D is undetermined. V was clipped by 3 bases and J by 8 bases, with 10 bases between them. The CDR3 extends over 12 amino acids. CDR3 DNA sequence: TGTGCCAGCAGTTTCGAGGGCGGAGGCTACACCTTC. Its protein is CASSFEGGGYTF.

This clone was seen a single time. The V gene is TRBV9, the J gene TRBJ2-3; TRBD2 is a possible D gene (6 bases). Trimming removed 2 bases at V and 3 bases at J, with 13 bases between. The CDR3 covers 15 residues. Germline CDR1 SGDLS, CDR2 YYNGEE. Here the CDR3 DNA reads TGTGCCAGCAGCGTTTCGGGGGAGTGGACAGATACGCAGTATTTT. It encodes CASSVSGEWTDTQYF.

This chain uses TRBV7-9 with TRBJ2-1; D might be TRBD2 (5 bases). Germline assignment: CDR1 SEHNR and CDR2 FQNEAQ (reference sequence). V was cut by 3 bases and J by 9 bases, with 9 bases left in between. The CDR3 sequence is 12 residues long. CDR3 in amino acids: CASSFSGIEQFF. In DNA form, the CDR3 reads TGTGCCAGCAGCTTTTCCGGGATTGAGCAGTTCTTC.

This clone was seen just once. In the same sample, other DNA sequences code for this CDR3. V gene TRBV27 combines with J gene TRBJ1-5, with 8 bases identical to TRBD1. Germline V gene lookup returns CDR1 MNHEY and CDR2 SMNVEV (reference sequence). The CDR3 totals 14 residues. With 6 bases clipped from V and 2 bases from J, the junction kept 3 bases outside the gene matches. For the CDR3, the DNA is TGTGCCAGCAGAGGACAGGGTGGCAATCAGCCCCAGCATTTT. Its translation: CASRGQGGNQPQHF.

The rearrangement joins TRBV4-1 to TRBJ1-6, with D uncertain. The germline gives CDR1 MGHRA, CDR2 YSYEKL. The V and J ends lost 0 bases and 7 bases respectively, with 16 bases between them. The CDR3 sequence is 17 residues long. CDR3 protein: CASSQDGGRTGNSPLHF. CDR3 DNA sequence: TGCGCCAGCAGCCAAGATGGCGGGAGGACTGGAAATTCACCCCTCCACTTT.

The gene calls are TRBV19 and TRBJ1-5; D might be TRBD1 (5 bases). CDR1 and CDR2 (germline): LNHDA, SQIVND (reference sequence). This CDR3 is built from 15 residues. V was clipped by 3 bases and J by 6 bases, with 15 bases between them. The CDR3 region is CASSIGTGVSQPQHF. The CDR3 bases are TGTGCCAGTAGTATCGGGACGGGAGTATCTCAGCCCCAGCATTTT.

V and J are TRBV6-5 and TRBJ1-3, with 7 bases matching TRBD1. Germline V gene data show CDR1 as MNHEY and CDR2 as SVGAGI. The CDR3 is 13 amino acids. Germline trimming cut 5 bases from V and 8 bases from J; bases unmatched to any gene: 6. CDR3 DNA: TGTGCCAGCAGTCCCAGACAGGGTCACACCATATATTTT. It yields the protein CASSPRQGHTIYF.

This CDR3 is CASSLQSLWTQYF. Written as DNA, the CDR3 is TGTGCCAGCAGTTTACAGTCCTTATGGACCCAGTACTTC. The V and J genes are TRBV12-3 or TRBV12-4 and TRBJ2-5, with unresolved D. The CDR3 is 13 residues long. Trimming left V 2 bases short and J 7 bases short, with 11 bases between.

V gene TRBV28 combines with J gene TRBJ2-2, with 11 bases lining up with TRBD1. Germline CDR1 is MDHEN and CDR2 is SYDVKM. The J segment lost 5 bases and the V segment lost 6 bases, leaving 5 bases of the junction unmatched. The CDR3 has 15 residues. The CDR3 here is CASRTGTGGTGELFF. DNA of the CDR3: TGTGCCAGCAGAACCGGGACAGGGGGGACCGGGGAGCTGTTTTTT.

The chain recombines TRBV28 with TRBJ1-5; 8 nucleotides align to TRBD1. Germline V lookup: CDR1 MDHEN, CDR2 SYDVKM. This CDR3 spans 16 amino acids. The ends lost 6 bases at V and 7 bases at J; junction bases unmatched: 14. The CDR3 loop reads CASSQSKQGGWQPQHF. The CDR3 nucleotides read TGTGCCAGCAGCCAATCTAAACAGGGGGGATGGCAGCCCCAGCATTTT.

The gene calls are TRBV9 and TRBJ1-2; 8 nucleotides match TRBD1. The length of the CDR3 is 13 residues. The germline gives CDR1 SGDLS, CDR2 YYNGEE. Trimming at V came to 4 bases and at J to 3 bases, leaving 2 bases not matched to a gene. The CDR3 DNA follows: TGTGCCAGCAGCTGGGGACAGGACTATGGCTACACCTTC. Translating gives CASSWGQDYGYTF.

The gene calls are TRBV5-1 and TRBJ2-7; D is possibly TRBD1 (5 bases). Trimming shortened V by 4 bases and J by 5 bases, and 13 bases separated the two germline ends. From germline, CDR1 is SGHRS and CDR2 YFSETQ. This CDR3 has 13 residues. CDR3 region: CASSLPTVDEQYF. In DNA, the CDR3 is TGCGCCAGCAGCCTACCGACAGTGGACGAGCAGTACTTC.

The DNA of the CDR3 is TGTGCCAGTAGTATGGGACTAGTGGATACGCAGTATTTT. It yields the protein CASSMGLVDTQYF. The V call is TRBV19, the J call TRBJ2-3; 8 nucleotides match TRBD2. Germline CDR1 and CDR2: LNHDA and SQIVND (reference sequence). The CDR3 loop spans 13 amino acids. After removal of 3 bases from V and 6 bases from J, the junction contained 2 bases not matched to a gene.

The V call is TRBV6-2 or TRBV6-3, the J call TRBJ1-5; a possible D gene is TRBD1 (6 bases). The germline gives CDR1 MNHEY, CDR2 SVGEGT. With 6 bases removed from V and 4 bases from J, the gap between germline ends came to 19 bases. The CDR3 loop spans 16 amino acids. The CDR3 spells CASSHGRGGSNQPQHF. The CDR3 DNA reads as TGTGCCAGCAGCCACGGCCGGGGGGGCTCAAATCAGCCCCAGCATTTT.

The rearrangement uses TRBV10-3 and TRBJ2-2, with TRBD2 as a possible D gene (5 bases). The CDR3 length is 14 residues. From germline, CDR1 is ENHRY and CDR2 SYGVKD. V was shortened by 6 bases and J by 2 bases, with 10 bases between the two germline ends. The CDR3 is CAISPGKNTGELFF. CDR3 DNA sequence: TGTGCCATCAGCCCGGGGAAAAACACCGGGGAGCTGTTTTTT.

The rearrangement links TRBV5-1 to TRBJ2-1; 10 bases line up with TRBD2. Germline lookup yields CDR1 SGHRS and CDR2 YFSETQ. V gave up 2 bases and J gave up 5 bases; unmatched junction bases: 4. The CDR3 loop spans 15 amino acids. CDR3 nucleotide sequence: TGCGCCAGCAGCTTAGCGGGGGGGCCGCACAATGAGCAGTTCTTC. This codes for CASSLAGGPHNEQFF.

V gene TRBV5-1 combines with J gene TRBJ2-1; TRBD1 aligns across 8 bases. The CDR3 has 16 residues. V trimming: 0 bases; J trimming: 5 bases; junction bases outside the gene matches: 7. Germline loops: CDR1 SGHRS, CDR2 YFSETQ. The CDR3: CASSLVPGQANNEQFF. DNA of the CDR3: TGCGCCAGCAGCTTGGTGCCGGGACAGGCAAACAATGAGCAGTTCTTC.

This clone was observed a few times. The rearrangement uses TRBV28 and TRBJ1-2; 9 bases agree with TRBD1. Losses at the gene ends were 6 bases for V and 3 bases for J; bases not matched to a gene: 2. This CDR3 contains 13 residues. The V gene's germline CDR1 is MDHEN and CDR2 SYDVKM. Written as DNA, the CDR3 is TGTGCCAGCAGACAGGGGGCCGACTATGGCTACACCTTC. Translated: CASRQGADYGYTF.

The rearrangement uses TRBV7-3 and TRBJ2-3, with D possibly being TRBD1 (5 bases). CDR1 is SGHTA and CDR2 is FQGTGA in the germline V gene. The CDR3 has 15 residues. Trimming took off 4 bases at V and 4 bases at J, with 15 bases between the two ends. CDR3 protein: CASSSGSREPDTQYF. The CDR3 nucleotides are TGTGCCAGCAGCTCTGGCTCCAGGGAACCAGATACGCAGTATTTT.

The chain employs TRBV5-5 and TRBJ1-5, with D uncertain. The CDR3 runs to 15 residues. The germline V gene encodes CDR1 SGHKS and CDR2 YYEKEE (reference sequence). The V and J ends lost 1 base and 0 bases respectively, with 8 bases between them. As DNA, the CDR3 is TGTGCCAGCAGCTTGTTTCCTAATAGCAATCAGCCCCAGCATTTT. This encodes CASSLFPNSNQPQHF.

The count of this clone is one. V is TRBV2 and J is TRBJ2-5, with TRBD2 matching 8 bases. The length of the CDR3 is 15 residues. V dropped 6 bases and J dropped 7; count of bases not matched to a gene: 13. Germline V gives CDR1 SNHLY, CDR2 FYNNEI. The CDR3 reads CASSVGPGGPSTQYF. For the CDR3, the DNA is TGTGCCAGCAGCGTCGGTCCGGGGGGGCCTTCGACCCAGTACTTC.

J is TRBJ1-1 and V is TRBV10-3, with 9 bases fitting TRBD1. This CDR3 is built from 15 residues. Germline V gene data show CDR1 as ENHRY and CDR2 as SYGVKD. The V gene end was trimmed by 7 bases and the J gene end by 6 bases; junction bases not matched to a gene: 12. For the CDR3, the DNA is TGTGCCATCAAACGGGACAGGGAGGTAGGAGCTGAAGCTTTCTTT. This sequence encodes CAIKRDREVGAEAFF.

The rearrangement uses TRBV2 and TRBJ1-6, with 11 bases matching TRBD1. The CDR3 totals 16 residues. Germline trimming cut 6 bases from V and 5 bases from J; bases unmatched to any gene: 6. Germline V lookup: CDR1 SNHLY, CDR2 FYNNEI. The CDR3 reads CASRSGQGANNSPLHF. The DNA for the CDR3 is TGTGCCAGCAGAAGCGGACAGGGGGCAAATAATTCACCCCTCCACTTT.

The V and J genes are TRBV6-5 and TRBJ2-3, with a tentative D call TRBD2 (6 bases). Looked up from germline, CDR1 is MNHEY and CDR2 is SVGAGI. This CDR3 is 16 amino acids long. Deletions cut 2 bases from V and 2 bases from J, with 14 bases between. The CDR3 here is CASSYGPGLNTDTQYF. Written as DNA, the CDR3 is TGTGCCAGCAGTTACGGGCCAGGACTAAACACAGATACGCAGTATTTT.

The rearrangement joins TRBV30 to TRBJ2-1, with TRBD2 identical over 9 bases. The CDR3 contains 15 residues. V lost 2 bases, J lost 7 bases, and 9 bases stayed unmatched. Germline assignment: CDR1 GTSNPN and CDR2 SVGIG (reference sequence). The CDR3 here is CAWSPPGLAGNEQFF. CDR3 coding DNA: TGTGCCTGGAGTCCCCCGGGACTAGCTGGTAATGAGCAGTTCTTC.

The rearrangement links TRBV3-1 (or the pseudogene TRBV3-2) to TRBJ2-7; D gene uncertain. V was trimmed by 0 bases and J by 7 bases, leaving 7 bases between them. CDR3 length: 12 residues. Germline assignment: CDR1 LGHDT and CDR2 YNNKEL (reference sequence). The CDR3 spells CASSQDAREQYF. The CDR3 nucleotides read TGTGCCAGCAGCCAAGATGCGAGGGAGCAGTACTTC.

CDR3 DNA: TGTGCCAGCTCACCCCCCGGGACAGGGTTTTTCAATGAGCAGTTCTTC. Protein product: CASSPPGTGFFNEQFF. The chain combines TRBV18 with TRBJ2-1, with TRBD1 matching over 9 bases. The ends lost 3 bases at V and 6 bases at J; junction bases unmatched: 9. CDR1 and CDR2 from the germline V gene are KGHSH and LQKENI. The CDR3 consists of 16 residues.

The chain links TRBV21-1 to TRBJ2-7; the table's D call, TRBD2, was not checked against the DNA. TRBV21-1 is designated a pseudogene. CDR3 length: 14 amino acids. The DNA for the CDR3 is TGTGCCAGCAGCCCACTAGCGGGGGCCTACGAGCAGTACTTC. Its translation: CASSPLAGAYEQYF.

The V gene is TRBV11-2, the J gene TRBJ1-1; D possibly corresponds to TRBD1 (5 bases). The V and J ends lost 1 base and 1 base respectively, with 10 bases between them. The CDR3 loop spans 15 amino acids. Germline CDR1 is SGHAT and CDR2 is FQNNGV. This CDR3 reads CASSLAPQGNTEAFF. The CDR3, as DNA: TGTGCCAGCAGCTTAGCCCCCCAGGGGAACACTGAAGCTTTCTTT.